Below, 8 T cell receptor beta chains from the same sample are listed, as sequenced in a study of T cell repertoires in cytomegalovirus infection. No antigen has been assigned to these receptors. One entry per CDR3 protein results from TCRdb running MiXCR on the reads. The sample consists of about 770,000 distinct CDR3 sequences, 25% to 30% of them appearing once. The sequenced sample was cultured CD8+ T cells from PBMCs, obtained from culture after CMV antigen stimulation. All receptors come from a human donor in good health (CMV status not recorded). Some clones in this sample may be carry-over from other donors' samples.

This clonotype was counted between two and nine times. A much larger clone sits a single nucleotide away, making a read error possible. The chain has TRBV7-9 and TRBJ1-5; D gene ambiguous. CDR1 is SEHNR and CDR2 is FQNEAQ in the germline V gene (reference sequence). The ends were cut back, 2 bases at V and 4 bases at J, with 3 bases in the middle. This CDR3 spans 12 amino acids. The CDR3 sequence is CASSLMNQPQHF. CDR3 nucleotides: TGTGCCAGCAGCTTAATGAATCAGCCCCAGCATTTT.

CDR3 region: CASSSRQGYDSPLHF. For the CDR3, the DNA is TGTGCCAGCAGTTCCCGACAGGGTTATGATTCACCCCTCCACTTT. This chain uses TRBV27 with TRBJ1-6; 7 nucleotides agree with TRBD1. J lost 8 bases, V lost 4 bases, and 8 bases had no gene match. The CDR3 is 15 amino acids. Germline V gene sequence: CDR1 MNHEY, CDR2 SMNVEV (reference sequence).

Of note for this clonotype: Being one base from a much bigger clone, this may be a read error. This chain joins TRBV7-4 and TRBJ1-1; no clear D. The germline V gene has CDR1 SGHVT and CDR2 SQSDAQ. V was clipped by 6 bases and J by 2 bases, with 4 bases between them. This CDR3 has 11 residues. CDR3 sequence: CASSNNTEAFF. Here the CDR3 DNA reads TGTGCCAGCAGTAATAACACTGAAGCTTTCTTT.

The chain is built from TRBV20-1 and TRBJ2-7; 9 bases match TRBD2. This CDR3 is 13 amino acids long. J was trimmed by 6 bases and V by 4 bases; bases with no gene match: 7. The V gene's germline CDR1 is DFQATT and CDR2 SNEGSKA (reference sequence). CDR3 in DNA: TGCAGTGCTATAAAAGGGACTAGCTCCGAGCAGTACTTC. It is translated as CSAIKGTSSEQYF.

V is TRBV24-1 and J is TRBJ2-3; D could derive from TRBD1 or TRBD2 (5 bases each). The CDR3 sequence is 16 residues long. Germline V CDR1 and CDR2: KGHDR, SFDVKD. Between the trimmed V and J ends, which lost 6 bases and 3 bases, there was a span of 18 bases. The CDR3, as DNA: TGTGCCACCAGTTCTCCTGCAGGTGGGGGAACAGATACGCAGTATTTT. Protein sequence: CATSSPAGGGTDTQYF.

The rearrangement joins TRBV9 to TRBJ2-1, with D unclear. V shed 0 bases and J shed 7 bases, with 8 bases lying between them. The V gene's germline CDR1 is SGDLS and CDR2 YYNGEE. The CDR3 extends over 13 amino acids. CDR3 loop: CASSVEGKNEQFF. The CDR3 coding sequence is TGTGCCAGCAGCGTAGAGGGTAAGAATGAGCAGTTCTTC. The full variable domain, completed using reference TRBV9 and TRBJ2-1, is DSGVTQTPKHLITATGQRVTLRCSPRSGDLSVYWYQQSLDQGLQFLIQYYNGEERAKGNILERFSAQQFPDLHSELNLSSLELGDSALYFCASSVEGKNEQFFGPGTRLTVL.

J is TRBJ2-3 and V is TRBV20-1, with D hard to call. This CDR3 is 16 amino acids long. CDR1 and CDR2 (germline): DFQATT, SNEGSKA (reference sequence). Trimming left V 6 bases short and J 0 bases short, with 19 bases between. This CDR3 is CSAPNTFDSSTDTQYF. The CDR3 DNA follows: TGCAGTGCCCCGAACACTTTCGACTCGAGCACAGATACGCAGTATTTT.

The genes are TRBV5-6 and TRBJ2-7; 9 nucleotides line up with TRBD1. With V trimmed by 6 bases and J by 3 bases, 10 bases remained unmatched. Germline V gives CDR1 SGHDT, CDR2 YYEEEE. CDR3 length: 15 residues. The CDR3 protein is CASTLKDRGLYEQYF. The CDR3 DNA sequence: TGTGCCAGCACCCTGAAGGACAGGGGACTCTACGAGCAGTACTTC.